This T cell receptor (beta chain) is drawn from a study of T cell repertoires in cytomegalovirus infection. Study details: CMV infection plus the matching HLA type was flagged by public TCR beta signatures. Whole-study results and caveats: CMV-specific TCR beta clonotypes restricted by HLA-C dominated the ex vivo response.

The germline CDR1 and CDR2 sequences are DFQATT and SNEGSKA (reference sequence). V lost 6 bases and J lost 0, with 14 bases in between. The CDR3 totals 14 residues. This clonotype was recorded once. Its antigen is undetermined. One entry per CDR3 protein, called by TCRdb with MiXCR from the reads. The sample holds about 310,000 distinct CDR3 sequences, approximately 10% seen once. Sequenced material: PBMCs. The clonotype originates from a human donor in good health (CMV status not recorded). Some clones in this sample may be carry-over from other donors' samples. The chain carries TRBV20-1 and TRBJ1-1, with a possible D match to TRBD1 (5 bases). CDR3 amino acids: CSAMVDSLNTEAFF. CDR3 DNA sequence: TGCAGTGCCATGGTCGACAGTTTGAACACTGAAGCTTTCTTT.